These T cell receptor beta chains were read from a single sample in a study of T cell responses to AZD1222 COVID-19 vaccine. TCRdb keeps only in-frame clones here, not all; method: immunoSEQ multiplex PCR. Here the sample spans 60,000 to 75,000 clones, around three quarters being singletons. Sequencing used peripheral blood, obtained 28 days after the second AZD1222 dose. All receptors derive from an adult who received the AZD1222 COVID-19 vaccine. Both conserved end residues are part of each CDR3. The order of the fields is V gene, J gene, clone size, D gene, CDR3 protein, CDR3 DNA. A D gene is named only where the DNA matches it firmly. Clone sizes are given selectively: once, few, many, or a class where the clone is expanded.

>TRBV4-1|TRBJ1-3|NA|NA
CARSRLDLSGNTIYF
TGCGCCCGCAGCCGGCTGGACCTCTCTGGAAACACCATATATTTT
>TRBV30|TRBJ1-5|once|NA
CAWSADSEHQPQHF
TGTGCCTGGAGCGCCGACAGCGAACATCAGCCCCAGCATTTT
>TRBV6-6|TRBJ2-1|NA|TRBD2
CASSPRGTSGSRRRNEQFF
TGTGCCAGCAGTCCGCGGGGGACTAGCGGATCCCGGAGAAGAAATGAGCAGTTCTTC
>TRBV5-1|TRBJ2-6|NA|NA
CASRETPSSGANVLTF
TGCGCCAGCCGTGAGACGCCTAGCTCTGGGGCCAACGTCCTGACTTTC
>TRBV5-5|TRBJ2-3|NA|NA
CASSLAVIVGDTQYF
TGTGCCAGCAGCTTGGCCGTGATTGTTGGCGATACGCAGTATTTT
>TRBV5-6|TRBJ1-5|once|NA
CASSLGGTRSDQPQHF
TGTGCCAGCAGCTTGGGTGGGACACGGTCCGATCAGCCCCAGCATTTT
>TRBV28|TRBJ2-1|NA|TRBD2
CASSGGGYNEQFF
TGTGCCAGCAGCGGCGGGGGATACAATGAGCAGTTCTTC
>TRBV12-3/TRBV12-4|TRBJ1-1|NA|NA
CASSFGRNTEAFF
TGTGCCAGCAGTTTTGGCAGGAACACTGAAGCTTTCTTT
>TRBV11-3|TRBJ2-3|NA|TRBD2
CASSYGLAGGQPDTQYF
TGTGCCAGCAGCTATGGGTTAGCGGGGGGGCAACCAGATACGCAGTATTTT
>TRBV2|TRBJ1-4|NA|NA
CASSEAHSNEKLFF
TGTGCCAGCAGTGAGGCACATTCTAATGAAAAACTGTTTTTT
>TRBV3-1/TRBV3-2|TRBJ2-4|NA|TRBD1
CASSQGIGTVKAKNIQYF
TGTGCCAGCAGCCAAGGGATTGGGACAGTAAAAGCCAAAAACATTCAGTACTTC
>TRBV4-2|TRBJ1-2|NA|NA
CASSQAQFYGYTF
TGTGCCAGCAGCCAAGCACAGTTCTATGGCTACACCTTC
>TRBV5-1|TRBJ2-3|NA|TRBD2
CASSLGTSGGDTQYF
TGCGCCAGCAGCCTAGGGACTAGCGGGGGGGATACGCAGTATTTT
>TRBV7-2|TRBJ1-1|NA|NA
CASSLAAGVTEAFF
TGTGCCAGCAGCTTAGCGGCGGGGGTGACTGAAGCTTTCTTT
>TRBV10-1|TRBJ1-3|few|NA
CASSEDRYSGNTIYF
TGCGCCAGCAGTGAGGACAGGTACTCTGGAAACACCATATATTTT
>TRBV28|TRBJ2-2|NA|NA
CASRPGSDTGELFF
TGTGCCAGTCGACCGGGGTCGGACACCGGGGAGCTGTTTTTT
>TRBV7-9|TRBJ1-4|NA|NA
CASSLGSGTSLNEKLFF
TGTGCCAGCAGCTTAGGTTCTGGGACATCCCTTAATGAAAAACTGTTTTTT
>TRBV7-3|TRBJ2-2|NA|NA
CASSPRRGFGELFF
TGTGCCAGCAGCCCTCGCAGGGGCTTCGGGGAGCTGTTTTTT
>TRBV28|TRBJ2-5|NA|NA
CASTPPGKNQETQYF
TGTGCCAGCACCCCCCCGGGGAAAAACCAAGAGACCCAGTACTTC
>TRBV15|TRBJ1-2|NA|NA
CATSNLVARDYGYTF
TGTGCCACCAGCAATTTGGTGGCGCGGGACTATGGCTACACCTTC
>TRBV11-2|TRBJ1-2|NA|TRBD1
CASSPTRQGAGYTF
TGTGCCAGCAGCCCCACCCGACAGGGGGCGGGCTACACCTTC
>TRBV3-1/TRBV3-2|TRBJ2-1|NA|NA
CASSQQAGAPMNEQFF
TGTGCCAGCAGCCAGCAGGCAGGGGCCCCTATGAATGAGCAGTTCTTC
>TRBV19|TRBJ2-2|NA|TRBD2
CASSMDLAGNTGELFF
TGTGCCAGTAGTATGGATCTAGCGGGGAACACCGGGGAGCTGTTTTTT
>TRBV7-9|TRBJ1-2|NA|TRBD1
CASSFAGTGGYTF
TGTGCCAGCAGCTTCGCAGGGACAGGAGGCTACACCTTC
>TRBV28|TRBJ2-1|NA|NA
CASTPGDLTYNEQFF
TGTGCCAGCACTCCTGGAGATCTCACCTACAATGAGCAGTTCTTC
>TRBV6-5|TRBJ1-3|NA|NA
CASSYSITHGNTIYF
TGTGCCAGCAGTTACTCGATTACCCACGGAAACACCATATATTTT
>TRBV6-2/TRBV6-3|TRBJ2-7|once|NA
CASSNRPEGWYF
TGTGCCAGCAGCAACCGGCCTGAGGGGTGGTACTTC
>TRBV5-1|TRBJ1-6|NA|NA
CASSRSGPRNSPLHF
TGCGCCAGCAGCAGATCCGGGCCCCGGAATTCACCCCTCCACTTT
>TRBV28|TRBJ1-2|NA|TRBD1
CASYQGVDGYTF
TGTGCCAGCTATCAGGGGGTAGATGGCTACACCTTC
>TRBV29-1|TRBJ1-5|once|TRBD1
CSVTFPGQGNQPQHF
TGCAGCGTAACTTTCCCGGGACAGGGCAATCAGCCCCAGCATTTT
>TRBV7-9|TRBJ1-2|NA|NA
CASSLYGGPGAGGYTF
TGTGCCAGCAGCTTATATGGGGGTCCGGGGGCCGGAGGCTACACCTTC
>TRBV5-4|TRBJ1-3|NA|TRBD1
CASSLQGVGNTIYF
TGTGCCAGCAGCCTTCAGGGGGTCGGAAACACCATATATTTT